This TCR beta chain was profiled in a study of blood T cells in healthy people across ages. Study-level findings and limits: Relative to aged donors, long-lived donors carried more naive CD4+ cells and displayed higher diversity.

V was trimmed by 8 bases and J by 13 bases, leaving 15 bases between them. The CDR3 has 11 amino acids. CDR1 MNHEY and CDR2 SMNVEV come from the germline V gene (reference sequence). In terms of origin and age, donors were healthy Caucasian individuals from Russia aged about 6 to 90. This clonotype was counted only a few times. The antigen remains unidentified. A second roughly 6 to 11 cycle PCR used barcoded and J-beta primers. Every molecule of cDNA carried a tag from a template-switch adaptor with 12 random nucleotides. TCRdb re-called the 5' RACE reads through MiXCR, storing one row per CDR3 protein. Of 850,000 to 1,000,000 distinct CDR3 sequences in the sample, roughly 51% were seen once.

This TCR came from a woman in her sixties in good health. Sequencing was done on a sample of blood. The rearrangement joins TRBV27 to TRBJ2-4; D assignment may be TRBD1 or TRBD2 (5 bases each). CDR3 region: CASYSVGEQYF. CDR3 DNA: TGTGCCAGCTATTCCGTAGGGGAGCAGTACTTC.